These 12 T cell receptor beta chains originate from one sample sequenced in a study of persistence of HIV-infected CD4 T cells. For these receptors, no antigen is known. Sequencing used immunoSEQ version 4 in survey mode. The data were produced by immunoSEQ multiplex PCR, yet TCRdb's version contains in-frame clones alone and is incomplete. The data show about 46,000 clones, about 90% seen once. Cells were stimulated nonspecifically with anti-CD3/anti-CD28 magnetic beads. Sorting selected CD4+ T cells upregulating both CD40 ligand and CD69. The sample was CD4+ T cells sorted from PBMCs after approximately 19-hour stimulation, taken from a patient who received antiretroviral therapy. These TCRs come from an adult woman with HIV who was CMV-seropositive.

V usage is TRBV24-1 and J usage is TRBJ1-2; D may be TRBD1 (6 bases). CDR3 length: 15 amino acids. The V and J ends lost 7 bases and 8 bases respectively, with 22 bases between them. The germline CDR1 and CDR2 sequences are KGHDR and SFDVKD. The CDR3, as DNA: TGTGCCACCAGCCAGGGTCCAACAGGGTCGTCAGGCTACACCTTC. The encoded protein is CATSQGPTGSSGYTF.

The chain employs TRBV28 and TRBJ1-2, with TRBD1 as a possible D gene (5 bases). The CDR3 loop spans 14 amino acids. CDR1 is MDHEN and CDR2 is SYDVKM in the germline V gene. Trimming stripped 3 bases from V and 3 bases from J, with 11 bases between. Here the CDR3 reads CASSFGAGHYGYTF. CDR3 bases: TGTGCCAGCAGTTTTGGCGCAGGGCACTATGGCTACACCTTC.

V and J are TRBV5-1 and TRBJ2-1; 11 bases match TRBD2. V shed 0 bases, J shed 0 bases, and the junction held 5 bases outside the gene matches. The CDR3 length is 18 residues. The germline V gene encodes CDR1 SGHRS and CDR2 YFSETQ. In DNA, the CDR3 is TGCGCCAGCAGCTTGGGGCTAGCGGGAGGCCTCTCCTACAATGAGCAGTTCTTC. It specifies CASSLGLAGGLSYNEQFF.

The chain has TRBV7-8 and TRBJ2-5; D not resolved. The CDR3 spans 11 residues. V lost 5 bases and J 5 bases, leaving 6 bases between the germline ends. Germline V gives CDR1 SGHVS, CDR2 FQNEAQ. As DNA, the CDR3 is TGTGCCAGCAGCCAAGCGGAGACCCAGTACTTC. Its protein is CASSQAETQYF.

The chain couples TRBV5-1 to TRBJ1-4; possible D gene TRBD1, 5 bases. The germline V gene encodes CDR1 SGHRS and CDR2 YFSETQ. Between the trimmed V and J ends, which lost 0 bases and 8 bases, there was a span of 8 bases. The CDR3 runs to 13 residues. The CDR3 loop reads CASSLETGEKLFF. CDR3 in DNA: TGCGCCAGCAGCTTGGAAACAGGCGAAAAACTGTTTTTT. Looking up the rest from reference TRBV5-1 and TRBJ1-4 gives the full variable domain: KAGVTQTPRYLIKTRGQQVTLSCSPISGHRSVSWYQQTPGQGLQFLFEYFSETQRNKGNFPGRFSGRQFSNSRSEMNVSTLELGDSALYLCASSLETGEKLFFGSGTQLSVL.

The rearrangement uses TRBV5-1 and TRBJ1-6, with D maybe TRBD1 (5 bases). CDR1 and CDR2 (germline): SGHRS, YFSETQ. V lost 0 bases to trimming and J lost 2 bases, with 9 bases between them. CDR3 length: 16 residues. CDR3 sequence (DNA): TGCGCCAGCAGCTTGGTGGGGGAAACCTATAATTCACCCCTCCACTTT. Amino acids: CASSLVGETYNSPLHF. Full variable domain (rest looked up from reference TRBV5-1 and TRBJ1-6): KAGVTQTPRYLIKTRGQQVTLSCSPISGHRSVSWYQQTPGQGLQFLFEYFSETQRNKGNFPGRFSGRQFSNSRSEMNVSTLELGDSALYLCASSLVGETYNSPLHFGNGTRLTVT.

The chain is built from TRBV7-2 and TRBJ2-7; 9 bases agree with TRBD1. Trimming cost V 5 bases and J 4 bases; bases outside gene matches: 3. This CDR3 region has 13 residues. Germline V CDR1 and CDR2: SGHTA, FQGNSA. The chain's CDR3 is CASSRDRAYEQYF. The CDR3 DNA follows: TGTGCCAGCAGCCGGGACAGGGCGTACGAGCAGTACTTC.

The chain couples TRBV24-1 to TRBJ1-1; 9 nucleotides align to TRBD1. CDR3 size: 15 residues. Germline trimming cut 7 bases from V and 1 base from J; bases unmatched to any gene: 6. The germline V gene encodes CDR1 KGHDR and CDR2 SFDVKD. In nucleotides, the CDR3 is TGTGCCACCAGGGGACAGGGCGTACCGAACACTGAAGCTTTCTTT. Residues: CATRGQGVPNTEAFF.

This rearrangement joins TRBV7-2 to TRBJ2-3, with D possibly TRBD1 on 8 matching bases. With 7 bases removed from V and 3 bases from J, the gap between germline ends came to 14 bases. The CDR3 runs 14 residues. Per germline, CDR1 SGHTA and CDR2 FQGNSA. CDR3 in amino acids: CASTNRGGTDTQYF. The CDR3, as DNA: TGTGCCAGCACGAACAGGGGGGGGACAGATACGCAGTATTTT.

CDR3 DNA: TGTGCCATTCTACAGCCTCAGGGAAACACTGAAGCTTTCTTT. Translated, it gives CAILQPQGNTEAFF. The chain links TRBV10-3 to TRBJ1-1, with D maybe TRBD1 (5 bases). This CDR3 region has 14 residues. The ends were cut back, 9 bases at V and 2 bases at J, with 16 bases in the middle. Germline assignment: CDR1 ENHRY and CDR2 SYGVKD.

This chain joins TRBV30 and TRBJ1-1, with 7 bases fitting TRBD1. The germline CDR1 and CDR2 sequences are GTSNPN and SVGIG (reference sequence). The CDR3 runs to 11 residues. J was trimmed by 6 bases and V by 5 bases; bases with no gene match: 3. CDR3 nucleotides: TGTGCCTGGGCCGACAGGGCTGAAGCTTTCTTT. Its translation is CAWADRAEAFF.

This clone has a single count. This chain connects TRBV19 to TRBJ1-4; unclear D gene. Deletions cut 6 bases from V and 8 bases from J, with 13 bases between. This CDR3 is built from 13 residues. Germline CDR1 and CDR2: LNHDA and SQIVND (reference sequence). The CDR3, as DNA: TGTGCCAGTAGAACGGACGGAACCGAAAAACTGTTTTTT. Its translation: CASRTDGTEKLFF.